The 28 T cell receptor beta chains listed next were all sequenced from one sample in a study of read filtering for tumor transcriptome and immune sequencing. This library used around 400 ng RNA and molecular barcoded adaptors spanning alpha/delta and beta/gamma chains. TCRdb used MiXCR to reprocess the reads, holding one entry per CDR3 protein. This table has roughly 38,000 distinct CDR3 sequences, about an eighth appearing once. The sequenced sample was a population of CD138-negative cells sorted from bone marrow. These receptor sequences come from a donor at least 40 years old with multiple myeloma.

This clonotype was recorded at least ten times. The V gene is TRBV20-1, the J gene TRBJ2-7, with 13 bases fitting TRBD2. The V and J ends lost 1 base and 6 bases, in that order; junction bases with no gene match: 9. The germline CDR1 and CDR2 sequences are DFQATT and SNEGSKA (reference sequence). This CDR3 comprises 16 residues. The CDR3 DNA sequence: TGCAGTGCTAGAGGGACTAGCGGGAGCTTGTACCGCGAGCAGTACTTC. This encodes CSARGTSGSLYREQYF.

Ten or more counts support this clonotype. The J gene is TRBJ1-2, the V gene TRBV18; D is ambiguous. The CDR3 covers 14 residues. Per germline, CDR1 KGHSH and CDR2 LQKENI. Between the trimmed V and J ends, which lost 0 bases and 7 bases, there was a span of 12 bases. In DNA, the CDR3 is TGTGCCAGCTCACCACCTGTCATTCTTCCTGGCTACACCTTC. Amino acids: CASSPPVILPGYTF.

This clonotype was observed many times. The chain links TRBV28 to TRBJ1-4; 7 nucleotides line up with TRBD1. Germline CDR1 reads MDHEN; CDR2 reads SYDVKM. The CDR3 is 16 residues long. Unmatched junction bases numbered 11, after V lost 3 bases and J lost 7 bases. CDR3 nucleotide sequence: TGTGCCAGCAGTTTCGTAGGGGGCGCCCTGGTTGAAAAACTGTTTTTT. It specifies CASSFVGGALVEKLFF.

As to this clonotype: The conserved phenylalanine or tryptophan is not found at the CDR3 terminus, so this likely reflects a read error. J is TRBJ1-2 and V is TRBV27, with D possibly being TRBD1 (5 bases). This CDR3 is built from 14 residues. The germline V gene encodes CDR1 MNHEY and CDR2 SMNVEV (reference sequence). V was cut by 5 bases and J by 6 bases, with 16 bases left in between. In DNA form, the CDR3 reads TGTGCCAGCAGTCTCCGGGACGCCGGGGATGGCTACACCCTC. Its translation: CASSLRDAGDGYTL.

This clonotype has a single count. The chain has TRBV7-2 and TRBJ2-3; 11 positions match TRBD2. V was clipped by 5 bases and J by 1 base; unmatched bases: 2. CDR1 and CDR2 (germline): SGHTA, FQGNSA. The CDR3 totals 15 residues. Here the CDR3 reads CASSNSGRGTDTQYF. CDR3 sequence (DNA): TGTGCCAGCAGCAATAGCGGGAGGGGCACAGATACGCAGTATTTT.

This clonotype occurred many times. This rearrangement joins TRBV10-3 to TRBJ2-5; D uncertain. The germline V gene has CDR1 ENHRY and CDR2 SYGVKD. The V gene lost 0 bases and the J gene lost 0 bases, with 5 bases spanning the gap. This CDR3 has 14 amino acids. The CDR3 DNA reads as TGTGCCATCAGTGAGTCCCCTCACCAAGAGACCCAGTACTTC. Translating it yields CAISESPHQETQYF.

Notes on this clonotype: This may stem from a read error, because a much larger clone lies one nucleotide away. The V gene is TRBV6-6, the J gene TRBJ2-7; 9 nucleotides line up with TRBD1. Looked up from germline, CDR1 is MNHNY and CDR2 is SVGAGI (reference sequence). The J segment lost 6 bases and the V segment lost 8 bases, leaving 5 bases of the junction unmatched. The length of the CDR3 is 12 residues. This CDR3 reads CASGSTGGEQYF. DNA for the CDR3: TGTGCCAGCGGCTCGACAGGGGGCGAGCAGTACTTC.

This clonotype was seen at least ten times. The chain recombines TRBV10-2 with TRBJ1-5; 8 positions match TRBD1. This CDR3 spans 13 amino acids. The V segment lost 9 bases and the J segment 7 bases; nucleotides outside the gene matches: 8. Germline values: CDR1 WSHSY, CDR2 SAAADI. The CDR3: CASKGQGTQPQHF. DNA of the CDR3: TGCGCCAGTAAAGGACAGGGTACCCAGCCCCAGCATTTT.

This rearrangement joins TRBV28 to TRBJ2-5, with 8 bases identical to TRBD1. The germline V gene encodes CDR1 MDHEN and CDR2 SYDVKM. The V segment lost 8 bases and the J segment 4 bases; nucleotides outside the gene matches: 6. The CDR3 runs 13 residues. In DNA form, the CDR3 reads TGTGCCAGCCTGCGACAGGGGACAGAGACCCAGTACTTC. Its protein is CASLRQGTETQYF.

This clonotype has a count of ten or more. The chain employs TRBV20-1 and TRBJ2-7, with D possibly being TRBD1 (6 bases). The V gene lost 3 bases and the J gene lost 2 bases, with 11 bases spanning the gap. This CDR3 is 13 amino acids long. CDR1 is DFQATT and CDR2 is SNEGSKA in the germline V gene (reference sequence). CDR3 in amino acids: CSARTQGTYEQYF. CDR3 bases: TGCAGTGCTAGGACGCAGGGGACCTACGAGCAGTACTTC.

This clonotype was counted ten times or more. The chain has TRBV21-1 and TRBJ2-1; the table's TRBD2 call for D was not verified on the DNA. TRBV21-1 is a known pseudogene. This CDR3 contains 15 residues. CDR3 protein: CASNVSGIRCNEQFF. For the CDR3, the DNA is TGTGCCAGCAACGTTAGCGGGATAAGATGTAATGAGCAGTTCTTC.

J is TRBJ2-1 and V is TRBV24-1; TRBD2 aligns across 7 bases. Germline trimming cut 2 bases from V and 8 bases from J; bases unmatched to any gene: 8. Germline V CDR1 and CDR2: KGHDR, SFDVKD. There are 15 residues in the CDR3. In DNA form, the CDR3 reads TGTGCCACCAGTGATTACGGACTAGGGAGGGATGAGCAGTTCTTC. It translates to CATSDYGLGRDEQFF.

This clonotype was detected ten times or more. The chain links TRBV12-3 or TRBV12-4 to TRBJ1-1, with D perhaps TRBD1 (5 bases). Trimming pared 6 bases from V and 1 base from J, leaving 9 bases between. The CDR3 is 13 amino acids. In nucleotides, the CDR3 is TGTGCCAGCAGCATACAGGAGAACACTGAAGCTTTCTTT. Residues: CASSIQENTEAFF.

Only a few counts were recorded for this clonotype. A much larger clonotype is one base distant, so this may be a read error. The chain employs TRBV4-3 and TRBJ2-1; possibly TRBD2 for D (5 bases). From germline, CDR1 is LGHNA and CDR2 YSLEER. This CDR3 comprises 13 residues. V dropped 0 bases and J dropped 12 bases, with 12 bases sitting between them. The CDR3 sequence is CASSQEPRDGQFF. CDR3 nucleotide sequence: TGCGCCAGCAGCCAAGAACCCCGGGATGGGCAGTTCTTC.

This clonotype was seen at least ten times. The chain recombines TRBV5-1 with TRBJ2-5; D might be TRBD1 or TRBD2, each matching 5 bases. The germline gives CDR1 SGHRS, CDR2 YFSETQ. The CDR3 runs to 14 residues. V lost 0 bases, J lost 5 bases, and 11 bases lay in between. The CDR3 DNA is TGCGCCAGCAGCTTGGCTGGGGGAGAGGAGACCCAGTACTTC. Protein sequence: CASSLAGGEETQYF.

To note about this clonotype: This sequence may be a read error, since a much larger clone differs from it by one base. The rearrangement joins TRBV6-6 to TRBJ1-3; D remains ambiguous. CDR1 is MNHNY and CDR2 is SVGAGI in the germline V gene (reference sequence). The CDR3 is 13 amino acids. CDR3 sequence reads: CASGYSSGNTIYF. In DNA form, the CDR3 reads TGTGCCAGCGGTTACTCGTCCGGAAACACCATATATTTT.

Ten or more counts support this clonotype. The chain uses TRBV29-1 and TRBJ2-2; TRBD1 matches at 7 bases. Germline V gene lookup returns CDR1 SQVTM and CDR2 ANQGSEA. This CDR3 spans 15 amino acids. Unmatched junction bases numbered 7, after V lost 5 bases and J lost 1 base. CDR3 sequence (DNA): TGCAGCGTTCTGACGACAGGGTTGAACACCGGGGAGCTGTTTTTT. The encoded protein is CSVLTTGLNTGELFF.

This clonotype was seen many times. The chain is built from TRBV20-1 and TRBJ2-5; TRBD1 agrees at 7 bases. This CDR3 contains 13 residues. The V segment lost 8 bases and the J segment 2 bases; nucleotides outside the gene matches: 8. CDR1 and CDR2 from the germline V gene are DFQATT and SNEGSKA (reference sequence). Here the CDR3 reads CSPGTARQETQYF. For the CDR3, the DNA is TGCAGTCCCGGGACAGCTCGGCAAGAGACCCAGTACTTC.

In this sample, this clonotype turned up many times. This chain uses TRBV29-1 with TRBJ2-1; D could derive from TRBD1 or TRBD2 (5 bases each). Germline lookup yields CDR1 SQVTM and CDR2 ANQGSEA. The ends were cut back, 3 bases at V and 0 bases at J, with 15 bases in the middle. The CDR3 runs 16 residues. The CDR3 loop is CSVDGGRQSSYNEQFF. The CDR3 nucleotides read TGCAGCGTTGATGGGGGACGGCAGAGCTCCTACAATGAGCAGTTCTTC.

In this sample, this clonotype turned up many times. The V gene is TRBV7-2, the J gene TRBJ1-1; 8 bases align to TRBD1. There are 15 residues in the CDR3. Germline V CDR1 and CDR2: SGHTA, FQGNSA. After removal of 0 bases from V and 4 bases from J, the junction contained 4 bases not matched to a gene. CDR3 region: CASSLAGQGFTEAFF. The CDR3, as DNA: TGTGCCAGCAGCTTAGCTGGACAGGGATTCACTGAAGCTTTCTTT.

The rearrangement uses TRBV30 and TRBJ1-3; no clear D. The CDR3 has 15 residues. In germline, CDR1 is GTSNPN, CDR2 SVGIG (reference sequence). Trimming removed 4 bases from V and 0 bases from J, with 13 bases in between. CDR3 region: CAWTGTSLSGNTIYF. The CDR3 DNA reads as TGTGCCTGGACCGGTACTAGCCTCTCTGGAAACACCATATATTTT.

This clonotype was seen repeatedly, ten times or more. The CDR3 loop reads CASSMVETLTDTQYF. The CDR3, as DNA: TGTGCCAGTAGTATGGTGGAAACCCTCACAGATACGCAGTATTTT. The rearrangement uses TRBV19 and TRBJ2-3; D is uncertain. Trimming took 3 bases from V and 2 from J, leaving 12 bases between them. The CDR3 has 15 amino acids. CDR1 and CDR2 (germline): LNHDA, SQIVND (reference sequence).

This clonotype was counted only a few times. The chain employs TRBV7-8 and TRBJ2-3, with 9 bases lining up with TRBD1. J lost 3 bases, V lost 5 bases, and 12 bases had no gene match. Germline CDR1 reads SGHVS; CDR2 reads FQNEAQ. The CDR3 has 17 residues. CDR3 sequence (DNA): TGTGCCAGCAGCCCCGGGACAGGGAGTATGCGAACAGATACGCAGTATTTT. This gives the protein CASSPGTGSMRTDTQYF.

In this sample, this clonotype turned up many times. The rearrangement links TRBV5-1 to TRBJ2-1; 10 bases map to TRBD2. CDR1 is SGHRS and CDR2 is YFSETQ in the germline V gene. The V segment lost 0 bases and the J segment 0 bases; nucleotides outside the gene matches: 12. The CDR3 has 20 amino acids. Here the CDR3 reads CASSLVFGTSAASSYNEQFF. As DNA, the CDR3 is TGCGCCAGCAGCTTGGTTTTCGGGACTAGCGCCGCTAGCTCCTACAATGAGCAGTTCTTC.

As to this clonotype: This is likely a read error, given that the CDR3 carries no conserved phenylalanine or tryptophan at its end. This sequence joins TRBV5-1 and TRBJ2-7; 11 bases match TRBD2. CDR3 length equals 16 residues. Looked up from germline, CDR1 is SGHRS and CDR2 is YFSETQ. The CDR3 bases are TGCGCCCGCAGCACCACTACTAGCGGGAGTCGATACGAGCAGTACCTC. This gives the protein CARSTTTSGSRYEQYL.

In this sample, this clonotype turned up many times. This chain links TRBV20-1 with TRBJ1-3, with D uncertain. Germline V lookup: CDR1 DFQATT, CDR2 SNEGSKA (reference sequence). V lost 0 bases and J lost 8, with 8 bases in between. This CDR3 is built from 12 residues. CDR3 DNA sequence: TGCAGTGCTAGAGATTTGAGGGACACCATATATTTT. It is translated as CSARDLRDTIYF.

This clonotype has a handful of counts. It may be a read error: a sequence one base away is much more abundant. The chain has TRBV7-9 and TRBJ2-7, with D unclear. Trimming took off 2 bases at V and 2 bases at J, with 16 bases between the two ends. Germline CDR1 is SEHNR and CDR2 is FQNEAQ (reference sequence). The CDR3 length is 16 residues. CDR3 region: CASSLYQAAQTYEQYF. CDR3 in DNA: TGTGCCAGCAGCTTATATCAGGCCGCGCAAACCTACGAGCAGTACTTC.

This clonotype was seen only once. V gene TRBV11-1 combines with J gene TRBJ2-1; D might be TRBD1 or TRBD2, each matching 5 bases. V was cut by 5 bases and J by 6 bases, with 17 bases left in between. The CDR3 runs 15 residues. The germline V gene encodes CDR1 SGHAT and CDR2 FQDESV (reference sequence). The CDR3 is CASSPYRGDRNEQFF. CDR3 sequence (DNA): TGTGCCAGCAGCCCTTACCGAGGGGATCGCAATGAGCAGTTCTTC. Full variable domain (outside the CDR3, taken from reference TRBV11-1 and TRBJ2-1): EAEVAQSPRYKITEKSQAVAFWCDPISGHATLYWYRQILGQGPELLVQFQDESVVDDSQLPKDRFSAERLKGVDSTLKIQPAELGDSAMYLCASSPYRGDRNEQFFGPGTRLTVL.